These T cell receptor beta chains were read from a single sample in a study of identical twins. One entry per CDR3 protein, called by TCRdb with MiXCR from the 5' RACE reads. The data show approximately 700,000 distinct CDR3 sequences, with roughly 6% seen just once and approximately 1.6% held by the top ten. The source material was naive T cells sorted from blood. Receptors were obtained from a man aged 18 to 30 in good health. Both conserved end residues are trimmed from each CDR3.

>TRBV7-8
ASSLRTDNEQF
>TRBV15
ATSRGASGDYGYT
>TRBV6-5
ASSYPGLAGATDTQY
>TRBV6-5
ASSYLDRLGMNTEAF
>TRBV6-1
ASSEVWRWQY
>TRBV5-1
ASSLAGSGAGTDTQY
>TRBV12-3/TRBV12-4
ASGDTGELF
>TRBV29-1
SVGPYKALGNEQF
>TRBV5-1
ASTRDKPNEQF
>TRBV5-1
ASSLDWNTEAF
>TRBV24-1
ATSDFGSSYNEQF
>TRBV7-2
ASSTRTSASYEQY
>TRBV5-1
ASSYGLAGHNEQF
>TRBV9
ASSVSGERGELF
>TRBV4-2
ASSQGTMGQGTEAYGYT
>TRBV4-3
ASSQEGPGLAYNEQF
>TRBV20-1
SASQTVSSYNEQF
>TRBV4-1
ATGQGAATEAF
>TRBV5-4
ASPPGPSVSDTQY
>TRBV4-3
ASSQDPRDTQY
>TRBV20-1
SARISGGHYNEQF
>TRBV27
ASRLVGDDTEAF
>TRBV20-1
SARDIGGNTGELF
>TRBV4-1
ASSQGGAFDETQY
>TRBV5-5
ASSGAFLGTDTQY
>TRBV6-1
ASSKLQGGNEQF
>TRBV12-3/TRBV12-4
ASTEVGYSNQPQH
>TRBV20-1
SARDGRGPSTYEQY
>TRBV5-5
AFSSGTDSYEQY
>TRBV12-3/TRBV12-4
ASSLKGAGELF
>TRBV19
ASSIAGLLGTNEKLF
>TRBV12-3/TRBV12-4
ASRSRDTGRPQH
>TRBV20-1
SAREGRKNTGELF
>TRBV6-2/TRBV6-3
ASSSGDYLSYNEQF